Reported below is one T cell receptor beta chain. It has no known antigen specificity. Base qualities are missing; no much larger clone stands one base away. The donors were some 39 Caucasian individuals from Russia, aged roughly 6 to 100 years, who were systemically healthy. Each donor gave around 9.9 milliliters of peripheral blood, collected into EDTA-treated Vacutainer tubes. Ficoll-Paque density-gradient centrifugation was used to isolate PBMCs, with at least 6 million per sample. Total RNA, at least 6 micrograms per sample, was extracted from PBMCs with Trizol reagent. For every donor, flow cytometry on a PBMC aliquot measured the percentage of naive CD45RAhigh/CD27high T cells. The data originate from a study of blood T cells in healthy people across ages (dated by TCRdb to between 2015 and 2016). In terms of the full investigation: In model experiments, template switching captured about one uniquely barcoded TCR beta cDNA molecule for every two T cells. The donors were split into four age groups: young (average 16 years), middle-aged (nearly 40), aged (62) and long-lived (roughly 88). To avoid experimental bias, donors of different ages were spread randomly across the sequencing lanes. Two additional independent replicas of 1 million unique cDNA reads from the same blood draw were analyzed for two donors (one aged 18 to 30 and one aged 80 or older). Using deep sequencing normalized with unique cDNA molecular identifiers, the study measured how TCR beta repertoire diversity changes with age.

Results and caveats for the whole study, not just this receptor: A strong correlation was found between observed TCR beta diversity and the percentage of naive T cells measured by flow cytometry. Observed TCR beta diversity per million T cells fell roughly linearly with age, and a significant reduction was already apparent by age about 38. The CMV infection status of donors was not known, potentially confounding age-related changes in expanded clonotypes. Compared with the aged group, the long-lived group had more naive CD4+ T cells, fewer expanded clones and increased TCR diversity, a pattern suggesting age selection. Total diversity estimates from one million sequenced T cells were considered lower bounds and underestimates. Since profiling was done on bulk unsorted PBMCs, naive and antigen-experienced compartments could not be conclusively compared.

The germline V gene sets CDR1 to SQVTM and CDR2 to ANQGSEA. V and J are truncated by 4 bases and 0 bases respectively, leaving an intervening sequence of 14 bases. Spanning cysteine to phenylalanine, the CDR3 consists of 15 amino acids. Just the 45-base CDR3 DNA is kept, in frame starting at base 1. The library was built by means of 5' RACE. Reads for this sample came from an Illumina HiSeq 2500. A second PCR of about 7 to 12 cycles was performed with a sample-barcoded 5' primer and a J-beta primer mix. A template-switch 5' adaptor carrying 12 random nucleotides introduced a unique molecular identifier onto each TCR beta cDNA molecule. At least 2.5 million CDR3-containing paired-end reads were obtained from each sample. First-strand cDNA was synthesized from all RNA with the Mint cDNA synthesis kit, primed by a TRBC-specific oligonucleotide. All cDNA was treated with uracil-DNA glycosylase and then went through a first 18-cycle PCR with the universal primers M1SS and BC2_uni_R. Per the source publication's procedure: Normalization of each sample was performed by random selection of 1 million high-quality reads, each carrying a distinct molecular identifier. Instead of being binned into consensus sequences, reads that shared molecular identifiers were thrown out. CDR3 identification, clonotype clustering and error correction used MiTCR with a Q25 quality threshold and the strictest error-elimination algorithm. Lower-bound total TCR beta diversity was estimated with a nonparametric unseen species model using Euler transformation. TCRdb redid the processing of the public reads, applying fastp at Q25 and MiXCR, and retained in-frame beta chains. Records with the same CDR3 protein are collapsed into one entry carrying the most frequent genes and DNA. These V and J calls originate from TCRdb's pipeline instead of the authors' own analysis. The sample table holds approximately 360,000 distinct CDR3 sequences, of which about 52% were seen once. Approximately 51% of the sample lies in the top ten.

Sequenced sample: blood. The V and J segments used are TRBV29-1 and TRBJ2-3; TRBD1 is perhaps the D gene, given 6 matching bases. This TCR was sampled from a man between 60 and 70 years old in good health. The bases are TGCAGCGTTGCCCCGAGGACAGCTAGCACAGATACGCAGTATTTT. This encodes CSVAPRTASTDTQYF.